This T cell receptor beta chain came from a study of blood T cell repertoires in COVID-19. Overall study: There were acute and convalescent COVID-19 samples, and they came from the United States, Italy and Spain. T cells, B-cell-depleted T cells, or PBMCs provided the cDNA or gDNA that served as material.

CDR3 length: 15 residues. Germline lookup yields CDR1 SNHLY and CDR2 FYNNEI. Trimming took 6 bases from V and 7 from J; bases not matched to a gene: 10. A single count supports this clone. In the original processing: Estimated nucleated cell counts came from reference gene primer amplification. TCRdb's table, derived via immunoSEQ multiplex PCR, lists solely in-frame clones and lacks some. The V and J calls and the clone size are those of that table, but D and trimming were determined from the DNA. Of some 250,000 clones detected, approximately 82% appear once; the ten largest clones hold about 3%. This receptor was taken from a woman younger than 30 with acute or convalescent COVID-19. This chain joins TRBV2 and TRBJ2-2, with TRBD2 matching 8 bases. The sequenced sample was peripheral blood. The CDR3, as DNA: TGTGCCAGCAGAGGGACTAGTTCCCACGGCGGGGAGCTGTTTTTT. It yields the protein CASRGTSSHGGELFF.